This T cell receptor beta chain was captured by sequencing in a study of blood T cell repertoires in COVID-19. About the study: The analysed material was cDNA or gDNA that came from T cells, B-cell-depleted T cells, or PBMCs.

The participants were between 18 and 89 years old and came from about two dozen US areas. Participants were placed into cohorts based on the clinical history they reported. Produced via immunoSEQ multiplex PCR; TCRdb's table is partial and in-frame only. The sample lists a few hundred thousand clones, approximately 84% occurring once. The sequence came from a woman in her thirties who had recovered from COVID-19. Sequenced input: PBMCs or T cells enriched from blood (not recorded which).

CDR3: CSASGLAGYGEQYF. For the CDR3, the DNA is TGCAGTGCTAGTGGTCTAGCGGGATACGGCGAGCAGTACTTC. The chain couples TRBV20-1 to TRBJ2-7, with 9 bases identical to TRBD2. With V trimmed by 3 bases and J by 6 bases, 9 bases remained unmatched. The CDR3 totals 14 residues. Germline V lookup: CDR1 DFQATT, CDR2 SNEGSKA (reference sequence).